The 23 T cell receptor beta chains reported below all come from one sample, sequenced in a study of T cell responses to AZD1222 COVID-19 vaccine. Method: immunoSEQ multiplex PCR; TCRdb's copy keeps in-frame clones and lacks some. Counted here are 100,000 or so clones, less than 95% occurring once; the ten biggest clones make up under 1.5%. The sequencing used peripheral blood, collected on day 0 of AZD1222 vaccination. The origin of the receptors is an adult in good health.

The genes are TRBV11-2 and TRBJ1-2, with D unclear. The CDR3 runs to 14 residues. The germline V and J ends were trimmed by 0 bases and 2 bases, with 7 bases remaining between them. The germline gives CDR1 SGHAT, CDR2 FQNNGV. The CDR3 region has the DNA TGTGCCAGCAGCTTAGATGCGGGGAACTATGGCTACACCTTC. This sequence encodes CASSLDAGNYGYTF.

The chain combines TRBV7-2 with TRBJ1-2; D is undetermined. This CDR3 has 13 amino acids. The germline V gene has CDR1 SGHTA and CDR2 FQGNSA. V was cut by 5 bases and J by 2 bases, with 9 bases left in between. Here the CDR3 DNA reads TGTGCCAGCAGCGAAGGACGGAACTATGGCTACACCTTC. It yields the protein CASSEGRNYGYTF.

The chain has TRBV2 and TRBJ2-3; 7 nucleotides agree with TRBD2. The CDR3 runs 15 residues. V dropped 6 bases and J dropped 2; count of bases not matched to a gene: 8. Germline V gene data show CDR1 as SNHLY and CDR2 as FYNNEI. The CDR3 loop is CASRWGGTHTDTQYF. The CDR3 coding sequence is TGTGCCAGCAGGTGGGGGGGGACCCACACAGATACGCAGTATTTT.

This clone showed up just once. The CDR3 here is CASAIQVNTEAFF. In DNA form, the CDR3 reads TGTGCCAGCGCCATACAGGTGAACACTGAAGCTTTCTTT. This rearrangement joins TRBV19 to TRBJ1-1; a weak D match, TRBD1 (5 bases). This CDR3 spans 13 amino acids. V lost 9 bases and J 0 bases, leaving 11 bases between the germline ends. Looked up from germline, CDR1 is LNHDA and CDR2 is SQIVND (reference sequence). Full variable domain (outside the CDR3, taken from reference TRBV19 and TRBJ1-1): DGGITQSPKYLFRKEGQNVTLSCEQNLNHDAMYWYRQDPGQGLRLIYYSQIVNDFQKGDIAEGYSVSREKKESFPLTVTSAQKNPTAFYLCASAIQVNTEAFFGQGTRLTVV.

The chain recombines TRBV19 with TRBJ2-7; no reliable D call. The V and J ends lost 1 base and 3 bases respectively, with 7 bases between them. Looked up from germline, CDR1 is LNHDA and CDR2 is SQIVND (reference sequence). The CDR3 is 13 residues long. DNA for the CDR3: TGTGCCAGTAGTATAGTCCTCAGCTACGAGCAGTACTTC. Translation gives CASSIVLSYEQYF.

The chain uses TRBV11-2 and TRBJ1-6, with D possibly matching TRBD1 (5 bases). In germline, CDR1 is SGHAT, CDR2 FQNNGV. The CDR3 contains 13 residues. The V gene lost 5 bases and the J gene lost 14 bases, with 16 bases spanning the gap. The CDR3: CASSPRDAGSLHF. CDR3 nucleotides: TGTGCCAGCAGCCCCAGGGACGCCGGATCCCTCCACTTT.

In this sample, this clone turned up once. The chain links TRBV7-2 to TRBJ2-7; 10 bases map to TRBD2. CDR1 and CDR2 (germline): SGHTA, FQGNSA. With V trimmed by 3 bases and J by 1 base, 3 bases remained unmatched. The CDR3 runs 15 residues. Here the CDR3 DNA reads TGTGCCAGCAGCTTTTATAGCGGGGGGTCCTACGAGCAGTACTTC. This codes for CASSFYSGGSYEQYF.

The CDR3 coding sequence is TGTGCCAGCAGTAGGACAGGCATCTCCACAGATACGCAGTATTTT. Its protein is CASSRTGISTDTQYF. The chain uses TRBV6-5 and TRBJ2-3; 7 bases are shared with TRBD1. Looked up from germline, CDR1 is MNHEY and CDR2 is SVGAGI. V was pared by 5 bases and J by 2 bases, with 7 bases of the junction left unmatched. This CDR3 has 15 residues.

V and J are TRBV10-3 and TRBJ2-1; D ambiguous. The CDR3 extends over 11 amino acids. The germline V gene has CDR1 ENHRY and CDR2 SYGVKD. V was trimmed by 5 bases and J by 1 base, leaving 0 bases between them. In DNA form, the CDR3 reads TGTGCCATCAGTTCCTACAATGAGCAGTTCTTC. This sequence encodes CAISSYNEQFF.

The chain uses TRBV28 and TRBJ1-2; D remains ambiguous. V was pared by 10 bases and J by 4 bases, with 13 bases between. The CDR3 is 12 amino acids. Germline V gene lookup returns CDR1 MDHEN and CDR2 SYDVKM. The CDR3 bases are TGTGCCACAGCCGCCAGGAGCTATGGCTACACCTTC. Its protein product is CATAARSYGYTF.

The chain carries TRBV7-9 and TRBJ1-1; 10 bases agree with TRBD1. This CDR3 is 13 amino acids long. Germline V CDR1 and CDR2: SEHNR, FQNEAQ (reference sequence). Trimming cost V 3 bases and J 10 bases; bases outside gene matches: 5. In nucleotides, the CDR3 is TGTGCCAGCAGCTTGGACAGGGGGTGGGGAGCTTTCTTT. Protein sequence: CASSLDRGWGAFF.

V and J are TRBV5-5 and TRBJ1-2; TRBD1 is a possible D gene (5 bases). The CDR3 has 15 amino acids. V shed 1 base and J shed 0 bases, with 10 bases lying between them. Germline-derived CDR1 and CDR2 are SGHKS and YYEKEE (reference sequence). The CDR3 sequence is CASSLSGTANYGYTF. In DNA form, the CDR3 reads TGTGCCAGCAGCTTGTCCGGGACCGCTAACTATGGCTACACCTTC.

In DNA form, the CDR3 reads TGTGCCAGCAGTTCTGACAGGGACTCGGGTGAGCAGTACTTC. Translated: CASSSDRDSGEQYF. The chain combines TRBV6-5 with TRBJ2-7, with D tentatively TRBD1 (7 bases). In germline, CDR1 is MNHEY, CDR2 SVGAGI. V lost 4 bases and J lost 7, with 17 bases in between. The CDR3 is 14 residues long.

The chain employs TRBV11-1 and TRBJ1-4, with TRBD1 as a possible D gene (6 bases). Germline V gene data show CDR1 as SGHAT and CDR2 as FQDESV (reference sequence). The length of the CDR3 is 13 residues. V lost 8 bases and J 8 bases, leaving 15 bases between the germline ends. CDR3 region: CASAHRAEEKLFF. The CDR3 DNA follows: TGTGCCAGCGCTCACAGGGCCGAGGAAAAACTGTTTTTT.

The rearrangement links TRBV19 to TRBJ1-6, with 7 positions matching TRBD1. This CDR3 comprises 16 residues. Germline V gives CDR1 LNHDA, CDR2 SQIVND (reference sequence). The V segment lost 0 bases and the J segment 10 bases; nucleotides outside the gene matches: 9. The CDR3 is CASSIDLQGIRSPLHF. The CDR3 DNA reads TGTGCCAGTAGTATAGATCTACAGGGGATCAGATCACCCCTCCACTTT.

In this sample, this clone turned up once. V and J are TRBV5-1 and TRBJ1-3; possibly TRBD1 for D (5 bases). CDR1 is SGHRS and CDR2 is YFSETQ in the germline V gene. The V gene lost 3 bases and the J gene lost 1 base, with 14 bases spanning the gap. The CDR3 sequence is 16 residues long. This CDR3 is CASSSSLGQSGNTIYF. In nucleotides, the CDR3 is TGCGCCAGCAGCTCAAGCCTCGGACAATCTGGAAACACCATATATTTT.

J is TRBJ2-3 and V is TRBV19; D is uncertain. Trimming left V 6 bases short and J 2 bases short, with 12 bases between. Germline V lookup: CDR1 LNHDA, CDR2 SQIVND (reference sequence). The CDR3 length is 14 residues. Written as DNA, the CDR3 is TGTGCCAGTAGCGCCGTAGGGAACACAGATACGCAGTATTTT. As protein: CASSAVGNTDTQYF. The complete variable domain, with remaining parts taken from reference TRBV19 and TRBJ2-3, reads DGGITQSPKYLFRKEGQNVTLSCEQNLNHDAMYWYRQDPGQGLRLIYYSQIVNDFQKGDIAEGYSVSREKKESFPLTVTSAQKNPTAFYLCASSAVGNTDTQYFGPGTRLTVL.

Written as DNA, the CDR3 is TGTGCCAGCAGCTTAGTTTCAGGGAACTATGGCTACACCTTC. Its translation: CASSLVSGNYGYTF. The chain employs TRBV7-9 and TRBJ1-2, with D perhaps matching TRBD1 (5 bases). The ends were cut back, 1 base at V and 2 bases at J, with 8 bases in the middle. Germline CDR1 SEHNR, CDR2 FQNEAQ (reference sequence). The CDR3 consists of 14 residues.

The V call is TRBV2, the J call TRBJ2-5; possibly TRBD2 for D (5 bases). Germline CDR1 and CDR2: SNHLY and FYNNEI. The CDR3 is made up of 13 amino acids. Trimming took 7 bases from V and 5 from J, leaving 14 bases between them. The CDR3 is CASKRQEVETQYF. CDR3 sequence (DNA): TGTGCCAGCAAGCGGCAGGAGGTGGAGACCCAGTACTTC.

The CDR3 loop is CASSQEPGGNSPLHF. In nucleotides, the CDR3 is TGCGCCAGCAGCCAAGAACCGGGTGGAAATTCACCCCTCCACTTT. This sequence joins TRBV4-1 and TRBJ1-6; D is ambiguous. The V end was cut by 0 bases, the J end by 7 bases, with 10 bases between. The CDR3 contains 15 residues. Per the germline V gene, CDR1 is MGHRA and CDR2 is YSYEKL.

The genes are TRBV5-4 and TRBJ1-4; possible D gene TRBD1, 5 bases. The CDR3 spans 15 residues. CDR1 and CDR2 (germline): SGHNT, YYREEE (reference sequence). V was cut by 0 bases and J by 8 bases, with 14 bases left in between. CDR3 nucleotides: TGTGCCAGCAGCTTGGCCCCTGGGACTGAGGAAAAACTGTTTTTT. Residues: CASSLAPGTEEKLFF.

CDR3 protein: CASSQGRGRGEKLFF. CDR3 nucleotide sequence: TGTGCCAGCAGCCAAGGGAGGGGAAGGGGGGAAAAACTGTTTTTT. The chain uses TRBV3-1 (or the pseudogene TRBV3-2) and TRBJ1-4; TRBD1 might be the D (6 bases). V was cut by 1 base and J by 8 bases, with 14 bases left in between. Germline CDR1 and CDR2: LGHDT and YNNKEL (reference sequence). The CDR3 has 15 amino acids.

The chain recombines TRBV11-2 with TRBJ1-4; 12 positions match TRBD1. J lost 4 bases, V lost 4 bases, and 10 bases had no gene match. There are 18 residues in the CDR3. CDR1 SGHAT and CDR2 FQNNGV come from the germline V gene. The DNA of the CDR3 is TGTGCCAGCAGCTCGGTAGGGACAGGGGGCTCGAGTAATGAAAAACTGTTTTTT. Translated, it gives CASSSVGTGGSSNEKLFF.